Following are 25 T cell receptor beta chains from one sample sequenced in a study of cytomegalovirus exposure and HLA in healthy donors. Repertoires were generated with immunoSEQ multiplex PCR, while TCRdb's copy carries only in-frame clones and drops some. Among some 120,000 clones listed, about 91% were seen once. Material for sequencing was PBMCs. All receptors derive from a woman aged 18-29 years in good health and CMV-seronegative.

The chain uses TRBV28 and TRBJ2-7; 7 nucleotides match TRBD1. With 4 bases clipped from V and 3 bases from J, the junction kept 9 bases outside the gene matches. CDR1 and CDR2 (germline): MDHEN, SYDVKM. CDR3 size: 15 residues. The CDR3 region has the DNA TGTGCCAGCAGTTACCGGGACAGAAGGCTCTACGAGCAGTACTTC. This codes for CASSYRDRRLYEQYF.

The rearrangement uses TRBV6-5 and TRBJ2-7; the D gene is possibly TRBD2 (6 bases). Trimming took off 6 bases at V and 0 bases at J, with 15 bases between the two ends. The germline CDR1 and CDR2 sequences are MNHEY and SVGAGI. The CDR3 extends over 15 amino acids. The CDR3 DNA is TGTGCCAGCAGCAGCGGACTATTCCTCTCCTACGAGCAGTACTTC. Translation: CASSSGLFLSYEQYF.

This chain links TRBV6-1 with TRBJ2-7, with D hard to call. V dropped 6 bases and J dropped 3 bases, with 9 bases sitting between them. This CDR3 spans 12 amino acids. The germline CDR1 and CDR2 sequences are MNHNS and SASEGT. CDR3: CASRVPDYEQYV. The CDR3 nucleotides read TGTGCCAGCAGAGTCCCCGACTACGAGCAGTACGTC.

The V gene is TRBV19, the J gene TRBJ1-2; D ambiguous. In germline, CDR1 is LNHDA, CDR2 SQIVND (reference sequence). Trimming took 8 bases from V and 0 from J, leaving 7 bases between them. The CDR3 has 12 amino acids. The CDR3 nucleotides are TGTGCCAGTCGGCTAGCTAACTATGGCTACACCTTC. This gives the protein CASRLANYGYTF.

The J gene is TRBJ2-3, the V gene TRBV6-5, with D possibly TRBD1 on 8 matching bases. The V gene's germline CDR1 is MNHEY and CDR2 SVGAGI. The CDR3 has 14 amino acids. V lost 6 bases to trimming and J lost 7 bases, with 17 bases between them. In nucleotides, the CDR3 is TGTGCCAGCAGACGGACAGGGAGGGGGCATACGCAGTATTTT. Residues: CASRRTGRGHTQYF.

On this clone: Other nucleotide sequences in the sample specify the same CDR3. V is TRBV28 and J is TRBJ1-5; the D gene is possibly TRBD1 (5 bases). Between the trimmed V and J ends, which lost 5 bases and 3 bases, there was a span of 8 bases. CDR1 MDHEN and CDR2 SYDVKM come from the germline V gene. This CDR3 region has 13 residues. In DNA form, the CDR3 reads TGTGCCAGCAGTGACAGTTCCAATCAGCCCCAGCATTTT. Translation: CASSDSSNQPQHF.

The chain is built from TRBV18 and TRBJ1-5; 8 nucleotides match TRBD1. V trimming: 5 bases; J trimming: 7 bases; junction bases outside the gene matches: 4. CDR1 KGHSH and CDR2 LQKENI come from the germline V gene. This CDR3 comprises 13 residues. CDR3 amino acids: CASSTTGVQPQHF. As DNA, the CDR3 is TGTGCCAGCTCAACGACAGGGGTGCAGCCCCAGCATTTT.

The genes are TRBV28 and TRBJ2-7, with TRBD2 matching 7 bases. There are 15 residues in the CDR3. Germline CDR1 and CDR2: MDHEN and SYDVKM. The V gene end was trimmed by 2 bases and the J gene end by 3 bases; junction bases not matched to a gene: 7. The CDR3 spells CASSLHNAGDYEQYF. The CDR3 nucleotides read TGTGCCAGCAGTTTACACAATGCGGGAGACTACGAGCAGTACTTC.

The chain is built from TRBV7-6 and TRBJ2-2; 7 bases match TRBD2. V gave up 5 bases and J gave up 7 bases; unmatched junction bases: 10. The CDR3 has 15 residues. Germline CDR1 SGHVS, CDR2 FNYEAQ. CDR3 DNA sequence: TGTGCCAGCAGCGAATGGGACTATACGAGCGGGGAGCTGTTTTTT. This gives the protein CASSEWDYTSGELFF.

The chain recombines TRBV30 with TRBJ2-5; 7 bases map to TRBD2. The CDR3 contains 14 residues. From germline, CDR1 is GTSNPN and CDR2 SVGIG (reference sequence). Germline trimming cut 2 bases from V and 1 base from J; bases unmatched to any gene: 4. CDR3 DNA: TGTGCCTGGAGTCTGGGCGGGAGCCAAGAGACCCAGTACTTC. Its translation: CAWSLGGSQETQYF.

V gene TRBV7-6 combines with J gene TRBJ2-5, with D possibly being TRBD2 (6 bases). V lost 5 bases and J lost 5, with 18 bases in between. The CDR3 loop spans 15 amino acids. CDR1 is SGHVS and CDR2 is FNYEAQ in the germline V gene. CDR3 nucleotides: TGTGCCAGCAGCCCAGTTGGCGGGACCGAGGAGACCCAGTACTTC. Translation: CASSPVGGTEETQYF.

The chain is built from TRBV30 and TRBJ1-1; possible D gene TRBD1, 5 bases. The CDR3 contains 16 residues. From germline, CDR1 is GTSNPN and CDR2 SVGIG (reference sequence). The V end lost 7 bases, the J end lost 1 base, and 22 bases lay between the germline ends. As DNA, the CDR3 is TGTGCCTCGGGGCTCGGGCAGCGGGTAAGGAACACTGAAGCTTTCTTT. It translates to CASGLGQRVRNTEAFF.

The chain has TRBV14 and TRBJ2-5, with D perhaps matching TRBD2 (5 bases). Germline assignment: CDR1 SGHDN and CDR2 FVKESK. This CDR3 has 14 residues. V lost 6 bases and J 0 bases, leaving 11 bases between the germline ends. The CDR3 sequence: CASRPAAYQETQYF. The CDR3 region has the DNA TGTGCCAGCAGGCCAGCGGCGTACCAAGAGACCCAGTACTTC.

This chain connects TRBV2 to TRBJ1-4; D remains unclear. V was trimmed by 7 bases and J by 11 bases, leaving 14 bases between them. Germline CDR1 is SNHLY and CDR2 is FYNNEI. The CDR3 is 12 residues long. The CDR3 sequence: CASTATKTKLFF. The CDR3 coding sequence is TGTGCCAGCACCGCGACAAAAACCAAACTGTTTTTT.

In this sample, this clone turned up once. The V gene is TRBV28, the J gene TRBJ2-3, with a tentative D call TRBD2 (6 bases). Trimming shortened V by 3 bases and J by 4 bases, and 14 bases separated the two germline ends. From germline, CDR1 is MDHEN and CDR2 SYDVKM. The CDR3 has 15 residues. CDR3 sequence reads: CASSFGYGGADTQYF. For the CDR3, the DNA is TGTGCCAGCAGTTTCGGTTACGGGGGTGCAGATACGCAGTATTTT.

The CDR3 nucleotides are TGTGCCAGTAGTATAGGCGAGGAGGGTGGATGGTATGAGCAGTTCTTC. It is translated as CASSIGEEGGWYEQFF. The rearrangement links TRBV19 to TRBJ2-1; weak D call: TRBD2 (6 bases). V was shortened by 1 base and J by 8 bases, with 18 bases between the two germline ends. CDR3 length equals 16 residues. Germline loops: CDR1 LNHDA, CDR2 SQIVND (reference sequence).

The chain links TRBV10-2 to TRBJ2-3; TRBD1 agrees at 7 bases. Germline CDR1 reads WSHSY; CDR2 reads SAAADI. The CDR3 is 15 residues long. Trimming cost V 7 bases and J 3 bases; bases outside gene matches: 10. The CDR3 spells CASMQPGQKTDTQYF. CDR3 nucleotides: TGCGCCAGCATGCAGCCGGGACAGAAAACAGATACGCAGTATTTT.

The chain links TRBV10-1 to TRBJ2-5, with 8 bases fitting TRBD2. Germline V gene data show CDR1 as WNHNN and CDR2 as SYGVQD (reference sequence). The CDR3 is made up of 16 amino acids. V was pared by 1 base and J by 3 bases, with 7 bases of the junction left unmatched. CDR3 DNA sequence: TGCGCCAGCAGTGAGTTTGGGACTAGAGGGAAAGAGACCCAGTACTTC. Translating gives CASSEFGTRGKETQYF.

The chain recombines TRBV7-9 with TRBJ1-2; no firm D call. The CDR3 loop spans 14 amino acids. V lost 1 base to trimming and J lost 3 bases, with 9 bases between them. Germline CDR1 and CDR2: SEHNR and FQNEAQ (reference sequence). The CDR3 nucleotides read TGTGCCAGCAGCTTAGGGCAGACTCACTATGGCTACACCTTC. This sequence encodes CASSLGQTHYGYTF.

The chain carries TRBV11-3 and TRBJ2-2; tentative D call: TRBD1 (5 bases). The CDR3 runs 14 residues. Per the germline V gene, CDR1 is SGHNT and CDR2 is YENEEA. Trimming cost V 2 bases and J 1 base, with 5 bases left between them. CDR3 sequence reads: CASSLRGNTGELFF. The CDR3, as DNA: TGTGCCAGCAGCTTAAGGGGGAACACCGGGGAGCTGTTTTTT.

V is TRBV10-2 and J is TRBJ2-1, with 12 bases matching TRBD2. V dropped 6 bases and J dropped 5; count of bases not matched to a gene: 8. Germline CDR1 is WSHSY and CDR2 is SAAADI. The CDR3 runs 16 residues. The CDR3 is CASRPGTSGRDNEQFF. CDR3 sequence (DNA): TGCGCCAGCAGACCCGGGACTAGCGGGCGGGACAATGAGCAGTTCTTC.

This clone was detected only a few times. The chain combines TRBV19 with TRBJ1-5, with D uncertain. Germline CDR1 is LNHDA and CDR2 is SQIVND (reference sequence). V dropped 3 bases and J dropped 0 bases, with 15 bases sitting between them. The CDR3 spans 17 residues. The CDR3 here is CASSIQLAHDSNQPQHF. The CDR3 region has the DNA TGTGCCAGTAGTATTCAGTTAGCCCACGATAGCAATCAGCCCCAGCATTTT.

The chain has TRBV6-5 and TRBJ1-6; D is possibly TRBD1 (5 bases). The germline V gene encodes CDR1 MNHEY and CDR2 SVGAGI. V was shortened by 3 bases and J by 8 bases, with 11 bases between the two germline ends. CDR3 length: 14 residues. CDR3 nucleotide sequence: TGTGCCAGCAGTTATACTATAGGGGATTCACCCCTCCACTTT. Translating it yields CASSYTIGDSPLHF.

The chain joins TRBV19 to TRBJ1-2; tentative D call: TRBD1 (6 bases). Trimming took 7 bases from V and 4 from J, leaving 13 bases between them. Per germline, CDR1 LNHDA and CDR2 SQIVND (reference sequence). The CDR3 loop spans 13 amino acids. As DNA, the CDR3 is TGTGCCAGTATACAGGGTCGCGGCTATGGCTACACCTTC. It specifies CASIQGRGYGYTF.

V and J are TRBV7-9 and TRBJ1-2; D unresolved. Per the germline V gene, CDR1 is SEHNR and CDR2 is FQNEAQ (reference sequence). This CDR3 comprises 14 residues. V shed 5 bases and J shed 0 bases, with 10 bases lying between them. CDR3 in DNA: TGTGCCAGCAGCCCCGTCAGTTCTAACTATGGCTACACCTTC. Translating gives CASSPVSSNYGYTF.